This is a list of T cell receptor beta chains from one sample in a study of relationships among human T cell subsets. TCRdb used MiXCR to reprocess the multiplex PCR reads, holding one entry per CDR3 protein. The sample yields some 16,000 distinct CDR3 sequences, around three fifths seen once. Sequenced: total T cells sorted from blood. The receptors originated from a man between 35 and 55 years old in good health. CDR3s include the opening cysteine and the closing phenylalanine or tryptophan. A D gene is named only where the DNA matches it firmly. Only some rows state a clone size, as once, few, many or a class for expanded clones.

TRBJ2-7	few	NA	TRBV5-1	TGCGCCAGCAGCCCGGAACAGGTCACTAGGTCGGACGAGCAGTACTTC	CASSPEQVTRSDEQYF
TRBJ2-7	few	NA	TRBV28	TGTGCCAGCAGGCCGGGACACTCCTACGAGCAGTACTTC	CASRPGHSYEQYF
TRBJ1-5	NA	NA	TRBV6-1	TGTGCCAGCAGTGAAATTACTTCGCGCAATCAGCCCCAGCATTTT	CASSEITSRNQPQHF
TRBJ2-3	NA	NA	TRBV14	TGTGCCAGCAGCCAAGATCGGTTAGCAAATACGCAGTATTTT	CASSQDRLANTQYF
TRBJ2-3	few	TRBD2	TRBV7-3	TGTGCCAGCAGCTTAAGGGGGACTAGCGGGAGCACAGATACGCAGTATTTT	CASSLRGTSGSTDTQYF
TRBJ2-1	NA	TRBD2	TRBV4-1	TGCGCCAGCAGCCAAGTAGCGGGAGGTTCCTACAATGAGCAGTTCTTC	CASSQVAGGSYNEQFF
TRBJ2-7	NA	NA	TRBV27	TGTGCCAGCAGTTTCCGGGACCCCTCCTACGAGCAGTACTTC	CASSFRDPSYEQYF
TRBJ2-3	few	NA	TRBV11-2	TGTGCCAGCAGCTTAGGTCGATCCGGAGATACGCAGTATTTT	CASSLGRSGDTQYF
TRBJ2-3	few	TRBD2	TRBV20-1	TGCAGTGCTAGAGATGGGGGGGGTAACACAGATACGCAGTATTTT	CSARDGGGNTDTQYF
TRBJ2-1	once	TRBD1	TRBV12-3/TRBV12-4	TGTGCCAGCAGTTTCCAAGGACAGGATTTTGAGCAGTTCTTC	CASSFQGQDFEQFF
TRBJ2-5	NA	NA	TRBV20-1	TGCAGTGCGGCGGTACAAGAGACCCAGTACTTC	CSAAVQETQYF
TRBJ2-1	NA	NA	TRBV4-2	TGTGCCAGCAGCCAAGGCCCCAGGGGCAATGAGCAGTTCTTC	CASSQGPRGNEQFF
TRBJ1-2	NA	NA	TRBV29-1	TGCAGCGCCCGCACCGACAGAAGCTATGGCTACACCTTC	CSARTDRSYGYTF
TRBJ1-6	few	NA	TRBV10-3	TGTGCCATCAGTGAACGAAATAATTCACCCCTCCACTTT	CAISERNNSPLHF
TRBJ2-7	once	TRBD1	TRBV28	TGTGCCAGCATCACAGGGGGAACCCCCTACGAGCAGTACTTC	CASITGGTPYEQYF
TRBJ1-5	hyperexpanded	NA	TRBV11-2	TGTGCCAGCAGCACAGGGACGAATCAGCCCCAGCATTTT	CASSTGTNQPQHF
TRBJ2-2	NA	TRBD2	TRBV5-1	TGCGCCAGCAGCTTGATCGCCCAGCGGGGGAACACCGGGGAGCTGTTTTTT	CASSLIAQRGNTGELFF
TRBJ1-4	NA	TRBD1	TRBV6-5	TGTGCCAGCAGTTACGTGGGACAGGATAATGAAAAACTGTTTTTT	CASSYVGQDNEKLFF
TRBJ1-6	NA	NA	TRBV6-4	TGTGCCAGCAGTGACAGCGCAAATTCACCCCTCCACTTT	CASSDSANSPLHF
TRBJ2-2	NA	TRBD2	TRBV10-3	TGTGCCATCAGTGAGCAGGAGGGAAAGCGGGAGGCCCCCGGGGAGCTGTTTTTT	CAISEQEGKREAPGELFF
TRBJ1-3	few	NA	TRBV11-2	TGTGCCAGCAGCTTACTCATCGGACAGCCCACCATATATTTT	CASSLLIGQPTIYF
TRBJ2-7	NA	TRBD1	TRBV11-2	TGTGCCAGCAGCCGGGACAGACGCTCCTACGAGCAGTACTTC	CASSRDRRSYEQYF
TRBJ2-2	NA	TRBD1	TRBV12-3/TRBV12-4	TGTGCCAGCAGTTCACAGGGGGCGGTCGGGGAGCTGTTTTTT	CASSSQGAVGELFF
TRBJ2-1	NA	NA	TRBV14	TGTGCCAGCAGCCAAAAGAGGGGCCAACGAAGCTCCTACAATGAGCAGTTCTTC	CASSQKRGQRSSYNEQFF
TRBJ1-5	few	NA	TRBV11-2	TGTGCCAGCAGCTCCTCAATAAATCAGCCCCAGCATTTT	CASSSSINQPQHF
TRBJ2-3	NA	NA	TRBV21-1	TGTGCCAGCAGCAAAGGCAATAGCGGGAGAATCGGCCCAGATACGCAGTATTTT	CASSKGNSGRIGPDTQYF
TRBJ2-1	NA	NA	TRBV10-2	TGCGCCAGCAGTGAGTCGAAGGCTGTGGATGAGCAGTTCTTC	CASSESKAVDEQFF
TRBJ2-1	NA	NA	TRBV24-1	TGTGCCACCAGTGTAGGGTATGGGCAGGGGGGTTACAATGAGCAGTTCTTC	CATSVGYGQGGYNEQFF
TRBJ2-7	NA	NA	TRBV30	TGTGCCTGGAGTGAGGGACTCTACGAGCAGTACTTC	CAWSEGLYEQYF
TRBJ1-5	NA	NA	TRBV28	TGTGCCACCGACAGCTCCAATCAGCCCCAGCATTTT	CATDSSNQPQHF
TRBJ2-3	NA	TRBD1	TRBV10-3	TGTGCCATCGCCGGGGACAGGGCGGGAGATACGCAGTATTTT	CAIAGDRAGDTQYF
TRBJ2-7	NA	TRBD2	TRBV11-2	TGTGCCAGCAGTTGGGGTAGCGGGCCGATCTACGAGCAGTACTTC	CASSWGSGPIYEQYF
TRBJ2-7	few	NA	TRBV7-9	TGTGCCAGCAGCCTAGGGGCCACCTACGAGCAGTACTTC	CASSLGATYEQYF
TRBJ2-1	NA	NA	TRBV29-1	TGCAGCGTCCGCCCCGCGTCTCGGGAGCAGTTCTTC	CSVRPASREQFF
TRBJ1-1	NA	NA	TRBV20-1	TGCAGTGCTTGGTACACTGAAGCTTTCTTT	CSAWYTEAFF
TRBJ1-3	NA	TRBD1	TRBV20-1	TGCAGTGCTAGAGATGGGGACAGGGCTTCTGGAAACACCATATATTTT	CSARDGDRASGNTIYF
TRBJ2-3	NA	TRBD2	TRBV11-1	TGTGCCAGCAGCTTTTTGCGAGTGCGGGAGGGCCAGTCAGATACGCAGTATTTT	CASSFLRVREGQSDTQYF
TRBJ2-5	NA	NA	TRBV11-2	TGTGCCAGCAGCCCTAGAGGAGAGACCCAGTACTTC	CASSPRGETQYF
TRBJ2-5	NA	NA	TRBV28	TGTGCCAGCAGCTCCGACAGTACTCGGGGCCAGTACTTC	CASSSDSTRGQYF
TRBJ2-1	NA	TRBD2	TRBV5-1	TGCGCCAGCAGCGCCGGGACTAGCGGGGGGTACAATGAGCAGTTCTTC	CASSAGTSGGYNEQFF
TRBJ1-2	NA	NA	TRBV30	TGTGCCTGGAGTGTAGACACAAACTATGGCTACACCTTC	CAWSVDTNYGYTF
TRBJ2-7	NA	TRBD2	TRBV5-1	TGCGCCAGCAGCTTAGGCGGGAGGGCCTTGGAGCAGTACTTC	CASSLGGRALEQYF
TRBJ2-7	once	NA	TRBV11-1	TGTGCCAGCAGCCCCCCTGGGGGAGGCCACGAGCAGTACTTC	CASSPPGGGHEQYF
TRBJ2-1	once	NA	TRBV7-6	TGTGCCAGCAGCTTGCTGGAAACGACTGAGCAGTTCTTC	CASSLLETTEQFF
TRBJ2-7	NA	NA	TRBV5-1	TGCGCCAGCAGAAGGGACACCTACGAGCAGTACTTC	CASRRDTYEQYF
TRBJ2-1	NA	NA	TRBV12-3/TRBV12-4	TGTGCCAGCAAACTACAGGCTCATAGCTACAATGAGCAGTTCTTC	CASKLQAHSYNEQFF
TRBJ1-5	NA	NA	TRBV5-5	TGTGCCAGCAGCTTAGACACTGAGACGCCTCAGCATTTT	CASSLDTETPQHF
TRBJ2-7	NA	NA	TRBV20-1	TGCAGTGCTAGAAAGGGGACCGCACAGGACGAGCAGTACTTC	CSARKGTAQDEQYF